The 16 T cell receptor beta chains reported below all come from one sample, sequenced in a study of vaccination and CD4 T cells after COVID-19. The Oncomine TCR Beta short-read assay sequenced DNA from cultured CD4+ T cells. MiXCR, run by TCRdb on the PCR reads, gives a single entry per CDR3 protein. The data contain 7,000 or so distinct CDR3 sequences, roughly 40% of them singletons. Treatment in this sample: approximately nine-day PBMC culture with coronavirus spike peptide pools or control peptides (ViraFEST assay). The collection of CD4+ T cells from the unexposed donor took place before the COVID-19 pandemic (2011-2018). Antigens for these TCRs are unknown. Sequencing was done on a sample of CD4+ T cells from blood, cultured in vitro. These receptors were obtained from a human donor in good health.

This clonotype was picked up a small number of times. J is TRBJ1-3 and V is TRBV27; 7 bases are a match to TRBD1. The CDR3 runs 13 residues. V dropped 5 bases and J dropped 4; count of bases not matched to a gene: 2. CDR1 MNHEY and CDR2 SMNVEV come from the germline V gene (reference sequence). CDR3 DNA: TGTGCCAGCAGTATGACAGGGGGAAACACCATATATTTT. It encodes CASSMTGGNTIYF.

The rearrangement joins TRBV11-2 to TRBJ1-2, with no clear D. V was pared by 5 bases and J by 7 bases, with 11 bases between. The CDR3 sequence is 12 residues long. CDR1 and CDR2 (germline): SGHAT, FQNNGV. CDR3 protein: CASSPSEAGYTF. DNA of the CDR3: TGTGCCAGCAGCCCATCAGAGGCTGGCTACACCTTC.

V gene TRBV5-4 combines with J gene TRBJ2-3; possibly TRBD2 for D (6 bases). CDR3 length: 16 residues. Trimming shortened V by 2 bases and J by 0 bases, and 13 bases separated the two germline ends. The germline V gene has CDR1 SGHNT and CDR2 YYREEE (reference sequence). The CDR3 here is CASSLDRRGSTDTQYF. DNA of the CDR3: TGTGCCAGCAGCTTAGATCGGCGGGGAAGCACAGATACGCAGTATTTT.

The V call is TRBV7-3, the J call TRBJ2-3; D unresolved. CDR3 size: 19 residues. V lost 1 base to trimming and J lost 4 bases, with 24 bases between them. Germline assignment: CDR1 SGHTA and CDR2 FQGTGA. The CDR3 DNA reads as TGTGCCAGCAGCTTAATCGCCCCGCGTTCCCCCGTAACGGCAGATACGCAGTATTTT. It is translated as CASSLIAPRSPVTADTQYF.

V is TRBV27 and J is TRBJ1-1, with no clear D. Trimming left V 3 bases short and J 7 bases short, with 12 bases between. Germline V gene lookup returns CDR1 MNHEY and CDR2 SMNVEV (reference sequence). The length of the CDR3 is 13 residues. The CDR3 nucleotides read TGTGCCAGCAGTTTGAGGGAGGACGGTGAAGCTTTCTTT. Encoded protein: CASSLREDGEAFF.

This clonotype was seen only once. This sequence joins TRBV12-3 or TRBV12-4 and TRBJ2-2, with D perhaps TRBD1 (5 bases). V lost 7 bases and J 8 bases, leaving 14 bases between the germline ends. The CDR3 length is 13 residues. The DNA of the CDR3 is TGTGCCAGCACTTGGGGCAGTCTAGGGGAGCTGTTTTTT. Translating it yields CASTWGSLGELFF.

In the case of this clonotype: A much larger clonotype is one base distant, so this may be a read error. The chain carries TRBV19 and TRBJ2-4, with a possible D match to TRBD1 (6 bases). The CDR3 runs to 16 residues. Germline CDR1 reads LNHDA; CDR2 reads SQIVND (reference sequence). As DNA, the CDR3 is TGTGCCAGTAGTATCTACAGGGCGGAAGTTAAAAGCATTCAGTACTTC. Protein: CASSIYRAEVKSIQYF. The entire variable domain, with the rest obtained from reference TRBV19 and TRBJ2-4, is as follows: DGGITQSPKYLFRKEGQNVTLSCEQNLNHDAMYWYRQDPGQGLRLIYYSQIVNDFQKGDIAEGYSVSREKKESFPLTVTSAQKNPTAFYLCASSIYRAEVKSIQYFGAGTRLSVL.

The chain combines TRBV7-9 with TRBJ2-7; tentatively, D is TRBD2 (6 bases). The V end lost 8 bases, the J end lost 5 bases, and 22 bases lay between the germline ends. Looked up from germline, CDR1 is SEHNR and CDR2 is FQNEAQ (reference sequence). The CDR3 is 15 amino acids. CDR3 DNA sequence: TGTGCCAGCGGATTCAACAGGAGGGCGTTCGACGAGCAGTACTTC. As protein: CASGFNRRAFDEQYF.

The J gene is TRBJ2-3, the V gene TRBV7-8; the match to TRBD2 covers 11 bases. The V and J ends lost 3 bases and 4 bases, in that order; junction bases with no gene match: 9. This CDR3 is built from 17 residues. Germline V gene lookup returns CDR1 SGHVS and CDR2 FQNEAQ. CDR3 residues: CASSLGVTSGVPDTQYF. CDR3 sequence (DNA): TGTGCCAGCAGCTTGGGGGTGACTAGCGGGGTACCAGATACGCAGTATTTT.

This clonotype appeared a few times. The V and J genes are TRBV6-1 and TRBJ1-1, with D tentatively TRBD1 (6 bases). The V and J ends lost 8 bases and 4 bases respectively, with 14 bases between them. The germline gives CDR1 MNHNS, CDR2 SASEGT. The CDR3 contains 13 residues. CDR3 nucleotides: TGTGCCAGCGGCCTTACAGGGCGCACTGAAGCTTTCTTT. It specifies CASGLTGRTEAFF.

This chain connects TRBV20-1 to TRBJ2-7; no clear D gene. The CDR3 loop spans 14 amino acids. Trimming cost V 4 bases and J 5 bases, with 18 bases left between them. Per the germline V gene, CDR1 is DFQATT and CDR2 is SNEGSKA (reference sequence). CDR3 sequence (DNA): TGCAGTGCTACCGACTCCAAACGCGGCCACGAGCAGTACTTC. This gives the protein CSATDSKRGHEQYF.

This clonotype was counted only a few times. The CDR3 reads CASSRTGDTEAFF. The CDR3 nucleotides read TGTGCCAGCAGCCGGACAGGAGACACTGAAGCTTTCTTT. V is TRBV7-9 and J is TRBJ1-1, with 7 bases identical to TRBD1. The trim removed 5 bases at V and 3 bases at J, leaving 3 bases unmatched. CDR1 and CDR2 (germline): SEHNR, FQNEAQ (reference sequence). The CDR3 loop spans 13 amino acids.

This clonotype was observed a single time. The V call is TRBV28, the J call TRBJ1-5; D not resolved. The germline CDR1 and CDR2 sequences are MDHEN and SYDVKM. V was clipped by 6 bases and J by 0 bases, with 6 bases between them. This CDR3 is 13 amino acids long. CDR3 sequence: CASRGSSNQPQHF. The CDR3 DNA sequence: TGTGCCAGCAGGGGGTCTAGCAATCAGCCCCAGCATTTT.

The chain couples TRBV10-3 to TRBJ1-2; 9 bases agree with TRBD1. Trimming removed 5 bases from V and 6 bases from J; junction bases left unmatched: 13. This CDR3 comprises 16 residues. Per germline, CDR1 ENHRY and CDR2 SYGVKD. The chain's CDR3 is CAISKTQQGARDGYTF. CDR3 DNA: TGTGCCATCAGTAAGACCCAACAGGGGGCGAGGGATGGCTACACCTTC.

The V and J genes are TRBV30 and TRBJ1-2; no clear D gene. The germline gives CDR1 GTSNPN, CDR2 SVGIG (reference sequence). V dropped 3 bases and J dropped 5 bases, with 10 bases sitting between them. The CDR3 length is 12 residues. As DNA, the CDR3 is TGTGCCTGGAGCACGACGAAATATGGCTACACCTTC. This gives the protein CAWSTTKYGYTF.

This chain connects TRBV11-2 to TRBJ2-5; tentative D call: TRBD2 (5 bases). This CDR3 contains 11 residues. V lost 5 bases to trimming and J lost 10 bases, with 11 bases between them. CDR1 and CDR2 (germline): SGHAT, FQNNGV. For the CDR3, the DNA is TGTGCCAGCAGCACGACTACCTACCAGTACTTC. This encodes CASSTTTYQYF.